This TCR beta chain came from a study of patients and donors after allogeneic stem cell transplantation. In this sample, this clonotype turned up a few times. Germline lookup yields CDR1 SGDLS and CDR2 YYNGEE. CDR3 size: 15 residues. Trimming took 5 bases from V and 4 from J, leaving 18 bases between them. A single record per CDR3 protein comes from TCRdb applying MiXCR to the RT-PCR reads. This sample yields about 90,000 distinct CDR3 sequences, of which around 46% are seen a single time; 50% to 75% belongs to the top ten. The rearrangement uses TRBV9 and TRBJ1-2; D might be TRBD1 (6 bases). The material sequenced was blood, either unsorted or a sorted T cell fraction (not recorded which). The clonotype comes from a human donor who was either an allogeneic HSCT recipient or a stem cell or donor lymphocyte infusion donor (not recorded which). It is not recorded whose cells these are; they may come from a transplant donor. The CDR3 DNA sequence: TGTGCCAGCAGAATGGGGGCGGATACTGGCTATGGCTACACCTTC. Its translation is CASRMGADTGYGYTF.